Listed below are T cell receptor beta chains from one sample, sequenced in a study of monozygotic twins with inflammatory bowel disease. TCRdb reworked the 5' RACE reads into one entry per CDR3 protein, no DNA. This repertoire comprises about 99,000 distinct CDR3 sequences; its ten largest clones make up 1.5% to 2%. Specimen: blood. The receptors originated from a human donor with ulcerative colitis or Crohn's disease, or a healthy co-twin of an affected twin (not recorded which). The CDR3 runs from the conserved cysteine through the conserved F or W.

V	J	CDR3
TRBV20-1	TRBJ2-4	CSAPKGGAKNIQYF
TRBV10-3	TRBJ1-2	CAISEVGQRYTF
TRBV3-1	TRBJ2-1	CASSPGTGVYNEQFF
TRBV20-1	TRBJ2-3	CSASRGPQATDTQYF
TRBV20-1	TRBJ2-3	CSARDLQLTSTDTQYF
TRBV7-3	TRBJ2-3	CASSSPWGGTTDTQYF
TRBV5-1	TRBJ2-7	CASSVSPEQYF
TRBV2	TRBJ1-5	CASSEGPSQPQHF
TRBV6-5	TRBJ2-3	CASSYSGQPSSTDTQYF
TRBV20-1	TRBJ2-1	CSASGLNSYNEQFF
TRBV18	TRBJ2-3	CASSPSGTAGYTQYF
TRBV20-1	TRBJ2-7	CSATDRPEQYF
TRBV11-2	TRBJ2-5	CVSSLVPGTSGTQETLYF
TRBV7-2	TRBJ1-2	CASSLGTGNYTF
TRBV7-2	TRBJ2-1	CASRGQLYNEQFF
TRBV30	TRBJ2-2	CAWSVLGTGELFF
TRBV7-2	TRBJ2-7	CASSPRGRGTYEQYF
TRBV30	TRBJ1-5	CAWSLDRGTQPQHF